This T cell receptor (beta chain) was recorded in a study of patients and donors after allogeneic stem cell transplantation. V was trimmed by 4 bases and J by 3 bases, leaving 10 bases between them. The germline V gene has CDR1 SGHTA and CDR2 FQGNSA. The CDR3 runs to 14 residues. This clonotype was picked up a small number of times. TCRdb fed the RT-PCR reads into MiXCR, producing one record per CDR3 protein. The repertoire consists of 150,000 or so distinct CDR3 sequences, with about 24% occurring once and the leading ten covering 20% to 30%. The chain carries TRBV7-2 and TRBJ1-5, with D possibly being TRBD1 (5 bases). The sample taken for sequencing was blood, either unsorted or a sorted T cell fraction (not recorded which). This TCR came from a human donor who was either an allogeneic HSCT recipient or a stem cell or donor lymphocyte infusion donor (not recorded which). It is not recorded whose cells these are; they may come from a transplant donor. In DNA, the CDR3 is TGTGCCAGCAGCTCGGGACCGTACAATCAGCCCCAGCATTTT. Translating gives CASSSGPYNQPQHF.